This section outlines one T cell receptor beta chain sequence together with its context. Its antigen is undetermined. There are 14 residues in the CDR3. With 4 bases removed from V and 2 bases from J, the gap between germline ends came to 13 bases. In germline, CDR1 is SGDLS, CDR2 YYNGEE. Using RNA transcripts, the TCR beta CDR3 regions were amplified. HTBI primers were used in a first-round RT-PCR, which preceded a second-round multiplex PCR. TCRdb called the multiplex PCR reads again in MiXCR, with one record for every CDR3 protein. The table shows roughly 500,000 distinct CDR3 sequences, with approximately 15% occurring only once. The sample is drawn from a study of Graves' ophthalmopathy and Graves' hyperthyroidism. Study-wide findings and caveats: Discrimination between ophthalmopathy and stable hyperthyroidism by a 13-signature model showed 85% to 90% sensitivity and 70% to 84% specificity.

With a duration under 3 months, ophthalmopathy in the donors showed moderate-to-severe activity, CAS ≥3 and NOSPECS ≥4. The authors diagnosed from clinical symptoms, serum thyroxine, TRAb, thyroid ultrasound and orbital computed tomography. J is TRBJ2-7 and V is TRBV9; TRBD1 or TRBD2 may be the D gene (6 bases each). Sequencing used blood. This TCR came from a woman aged 30 to 39 with Graves' ophthalmopathy. CDR3 DNA sequence: TGTGCCAGCAGCCCCGTAGGGGGGACCTACGAGCAGTACTTC. Translating gives CASSPVGGTYEQYF. The variable domain in full, with the rest retrieved from reference TRBV9 and TRBJ2-7, is DSGVTQTPKHLITATGQRVTLRCSPRSGDLSVYWYQQSLDQGLQFLIQYYNGEERAKGNILERFSAQQFPDLHSELNLSSLELGDSALYFCASSPVGGTYEQYFGPGTRLTVT.